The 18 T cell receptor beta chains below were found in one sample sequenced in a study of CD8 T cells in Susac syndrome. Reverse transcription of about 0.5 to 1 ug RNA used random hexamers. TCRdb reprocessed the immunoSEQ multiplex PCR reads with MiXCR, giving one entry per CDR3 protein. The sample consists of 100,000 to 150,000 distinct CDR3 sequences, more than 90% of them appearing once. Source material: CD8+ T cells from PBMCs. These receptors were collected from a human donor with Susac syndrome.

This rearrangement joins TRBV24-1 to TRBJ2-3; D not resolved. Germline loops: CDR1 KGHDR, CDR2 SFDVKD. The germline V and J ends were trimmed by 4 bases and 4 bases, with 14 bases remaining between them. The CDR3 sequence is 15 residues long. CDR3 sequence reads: CATSDPGSTSDTQYF. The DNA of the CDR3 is TGTGCCACCAGTGACCCCGGGTCGACTTCAGATACGCAGTATTTT.

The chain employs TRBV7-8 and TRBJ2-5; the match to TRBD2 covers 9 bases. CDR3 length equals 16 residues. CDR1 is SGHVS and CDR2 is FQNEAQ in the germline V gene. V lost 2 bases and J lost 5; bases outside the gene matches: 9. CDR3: CASSLFVVAGVETQYF. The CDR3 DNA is TGTGCCAGCAGCTTATTTGTGGTAGCGGGAGTGGAGACCCAGTACTTC.

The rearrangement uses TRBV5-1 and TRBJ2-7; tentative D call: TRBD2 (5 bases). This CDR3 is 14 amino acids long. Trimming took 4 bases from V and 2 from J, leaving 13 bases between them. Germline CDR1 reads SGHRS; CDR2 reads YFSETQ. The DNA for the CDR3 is TGCGCCAGCAGCAATCCAACTAGAACCTACGAGCAGTACTTC. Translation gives CASSNPTRTYEQYF.

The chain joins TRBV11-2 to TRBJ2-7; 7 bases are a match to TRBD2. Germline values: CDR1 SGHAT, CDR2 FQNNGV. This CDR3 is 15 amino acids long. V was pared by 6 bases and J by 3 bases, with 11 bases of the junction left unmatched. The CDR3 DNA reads TGTGCCAGCAGTAACACCCTCGGGGACTACTACGAGCAGTACTTC. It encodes CASSNTLGDYYEQYF.

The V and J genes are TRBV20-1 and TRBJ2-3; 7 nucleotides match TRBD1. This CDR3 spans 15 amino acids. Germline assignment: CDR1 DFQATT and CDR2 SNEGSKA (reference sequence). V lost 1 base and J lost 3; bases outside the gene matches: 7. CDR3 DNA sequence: TGCAGTGCTAGAGGCGTAGGGGGCAGGACAGATACGCAGTATTTT. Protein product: CSARGVGGRTDTQYF.

CDR3 sequence: CASSGGNYGYTF. CDR3 nucleotide sequence: TGTGCCAGCAGTGGGGGGAACTATGGCTACACCTTC. V and J are TRBV25-1 and TRBJ1-2; D perhaps matches TRBD1 (5 bases). The CDR3 is 12 amino acids. Trimming cost V 4 bases and J 2 bases, with 5 bases left between them. From germline, CDR1 is MGHDK and CDR2 SYGVNS.

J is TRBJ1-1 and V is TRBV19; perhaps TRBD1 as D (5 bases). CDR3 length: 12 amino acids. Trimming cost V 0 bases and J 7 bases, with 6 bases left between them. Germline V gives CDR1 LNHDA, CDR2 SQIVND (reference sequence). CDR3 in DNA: TGTGCCAGTAGTATAGACAGGGTTGAAGCTTTCTTT. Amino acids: CASSIDRVEAFF.

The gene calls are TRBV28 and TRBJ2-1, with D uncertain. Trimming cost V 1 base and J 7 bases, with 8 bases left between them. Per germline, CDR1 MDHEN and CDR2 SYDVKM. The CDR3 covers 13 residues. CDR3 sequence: CASSLSTKNEQFF. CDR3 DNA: TGTGCCAGCAGTTTATCGACGAAAAATGAGCAGTTCTTC.

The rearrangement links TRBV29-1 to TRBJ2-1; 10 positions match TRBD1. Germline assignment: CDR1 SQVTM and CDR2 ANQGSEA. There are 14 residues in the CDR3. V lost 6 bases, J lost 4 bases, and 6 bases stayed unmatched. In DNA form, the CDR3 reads TGCAGCGTCCTGGACAGGGGGTCGTACAATGAGCAGTTCTTC. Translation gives CSVLDRGSYNEQFF.

CDR3 bases: TGTGCCTGGAGTCACGGGGGCGAGGGCACTGAAGCTTTCTTT. This encodes CAWSHGGEGTEAFF. The gene calls are TRBV30 and TRBJ1-1; D is perhaps TRBD1 (6 bases). The CDR3 sequence is 14 residues long. Germline loops: CDR1 GTSNPN, CDR2 SVGIG (reference sequence). The V end lost 2 bases, the J end lost 4 bases, and 14 bases lay between the germline ends.

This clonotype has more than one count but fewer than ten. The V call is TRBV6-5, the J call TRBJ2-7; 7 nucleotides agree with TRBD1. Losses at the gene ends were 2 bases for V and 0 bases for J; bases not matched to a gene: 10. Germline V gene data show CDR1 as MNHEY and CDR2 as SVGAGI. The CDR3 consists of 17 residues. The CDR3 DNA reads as TGTGCCAGCAGTTACGCCGAGCCCGGGGACAGCTCCTACGAGCAGTACTTC. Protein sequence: CASSYAEPGDSSYEQYF.

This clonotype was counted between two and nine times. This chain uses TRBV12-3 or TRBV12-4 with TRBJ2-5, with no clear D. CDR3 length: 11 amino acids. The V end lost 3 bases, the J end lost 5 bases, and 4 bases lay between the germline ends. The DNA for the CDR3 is TGTGCCAGCAGTTTGGAGGAGACCCAGTACTTC. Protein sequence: CASSLEETQYF.

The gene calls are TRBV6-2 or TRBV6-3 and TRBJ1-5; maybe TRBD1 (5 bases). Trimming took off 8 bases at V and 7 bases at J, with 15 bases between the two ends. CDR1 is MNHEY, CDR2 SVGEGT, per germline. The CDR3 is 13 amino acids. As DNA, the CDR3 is TGTGCCAGCGGGGCGGGGCACGGGCAGCCCCAGCATTTT. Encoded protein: CASGAGHGQPQHF.

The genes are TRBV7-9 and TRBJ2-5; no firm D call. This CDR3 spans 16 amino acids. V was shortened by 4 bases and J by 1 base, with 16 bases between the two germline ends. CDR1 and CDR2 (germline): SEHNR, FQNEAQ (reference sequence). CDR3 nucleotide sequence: TGTGCCAGCAGCTCATCGGCTGCTCCGGGCCAAGAGACCCAGTACTTC. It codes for CASSSSAAPGQETQYF.

The CDR3 region has the DNA TGTGCCACCGCCCTCGACTCTATCAAGACCCAGTACTTC. It is translated as CATALDSIKTQYF. This chain connects TRBV27 to TRBJ2-5, with D unresolved. V was clipped by 10 bases and J by 6 bases, with 18 bases between them. This CDR3 has 13 residues. Germline CDR1 is MNHEY and CDR2 is SMNVEV (reference sequence).

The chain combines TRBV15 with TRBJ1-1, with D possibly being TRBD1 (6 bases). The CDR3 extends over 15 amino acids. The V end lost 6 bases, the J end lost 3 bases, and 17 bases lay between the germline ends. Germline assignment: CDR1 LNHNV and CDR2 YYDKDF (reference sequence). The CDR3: CATSGTIGVDTEAFF. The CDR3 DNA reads TGTGCCACCAGTGGGACAATCGGTGTGGACACTGAAGCTTTCTTT. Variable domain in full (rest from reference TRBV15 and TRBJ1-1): DAMVIQNPRYQVTQFGKPVTLSCSQTLNHNVMYWYQQKSSQAPKLLFHYYDKDFNNEADTPDNFQSRRPNTSFCFLDIRSPGLGDTAMYLCATSGTIGVDTEAFFGQGTRLTVV.

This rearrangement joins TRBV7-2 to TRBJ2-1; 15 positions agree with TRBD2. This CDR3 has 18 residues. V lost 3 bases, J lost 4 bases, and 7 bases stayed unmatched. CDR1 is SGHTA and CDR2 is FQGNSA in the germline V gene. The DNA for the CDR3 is TGTGCCAGCAGCTTCTCCGGGACTAGCGGGAGGTTGTACAATGAGCAGTTCTTC. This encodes CASSFSGTSGRLYNEQFF.

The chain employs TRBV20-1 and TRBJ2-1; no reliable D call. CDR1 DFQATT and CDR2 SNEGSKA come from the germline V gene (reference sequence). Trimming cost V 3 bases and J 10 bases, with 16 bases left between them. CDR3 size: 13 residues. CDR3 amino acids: CSASLGESVEQFF. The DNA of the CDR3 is TGCAGTGCTAGCCTCGGAGAGTCGGTAGAGCAGTTCTTC.